These 15 T cell receptor beta chains were all obtained from the same sample, sequenced in a study of neurological immune-mediated disorders. TCRdb re-analysed the 5' RACE reads in MiXCR, keeping a single row per CDR3 protein. The sample carries about 21,000 distinct CDR3 sequences, approximately 15% recorded once. Specimen: PBMCs. The source of these receptors is a female donor with HTLV-1-associated myelopathy (HAM/TSP).

This clonotype has at least ten counts. CDR3 nucleotides: TGCAGTGCTAGAGATCAGGGACAGGGGAGGACCGGGGAGCTGTTTTTT. Translating gives CSARDQGQGRTGELFF. V is TRBV20-1 and J is TRBJ2-2, with 10 bases that match TRBD1. Trimming cost V 0 bases and J 5 bases; bases outside gene matches: 6. The CDR3 runs to 16 residues. Germline V gene lookup returns CDR1 DFQATT and CDR2 SNEGSKA (reference sequence).

This clonotype was detected many times. This CDR3 reads CAIGREETQYF. The CDR3 nucleotides are TGTGCCATCGGAAGGGAGGAGACCCAGTACTTC. The V gene is TRBV10-3, the J gene TRBJ2-5; perhaps TRBD2 as D (5 bases). The V end lost 8 bases, the J end lost 5 bases, and 9 bases lay between the germline ends. This CDR3 has 11 residues. The germline CDR1 and CDR2 sequences are ENHRY and SYGVKD.

In its sample, this clonotype ranks as medium-sized. This rearrangement joins TRBV20-1 to TRBJ2-7; D may correspond to TRBD1 or TRBD2 (6 bases each). The CDR3 loop spans 14 amino acids. The germline V and J ends were trimmed by 0 bases and 5 bases, with 14 bases remaining between them. From germline, CDR1 is DFQATT and CDR2 SNEGSKA (reference sequence). The CDR3 here is CSAREGGLGDEQYF. CDR3 sequence (DNA): TGCAGTGCTAGAGAGGGGGGCCTCGGGGACGAGCAGTACTTC.

The gene calls are TRBV6-6 and TRBJ1-5; possibly TRBD1 for D (6 bases). The CDR3 has 13 residues. Per the germline V gene, CDR1 is MNHNY and CDR2 is SVGAGI (reference sequence). V was clipped by 10 bases and J by 11 bases, with 21 bases between them. This CDR3 reads CATGGGGSQTQHF. The CDR3 coding sequence is TGTGCCACTGGAGGGGGGGGGAGCCAGACCCAGCATTTT.

This clonotype was recorded at least ten times. V gene TRBV7-9 combines with J gene TRBJ1-2, with 8 bases identical to TRBD1. Germline V gene lookup returns CDR1 SEHNR and CDR2 FQNEAQ (reference sequence). The junction had 10 bases not matched to a gene; V was cut back by 5 bases and J by 5 bases. The CDR3 is made up of 15 amino acids. The CDR3 loop is CASSADRGETYGYTF. The CDR3 region has the DNA TGTGCCAGCAGCGCAGACAGGGGCGAGACATATGGCTACACCTTC.

The table lists this clonotype with many counts. The chain couples TRBV2 to TRBJ2-1, with D perhaps given as TRBD1 or TRBD2 (6 bases each). The CDR3 runs 14 residues. The V end lost 4 bases, the J end lost 4 bases, and 11 bases lay between the germline ends. Germline CDR1 and CDR2: SNHLY and FYNNEI. The CDR3 DNA follows: TGTGCCAGCAGTGCCCGGGGGCCTTACAATGAGCAGTTCTTC. Its translation is CASSARGPYNEQFF. Looking up the rest from reference TRBV2 and TRBJ2-1 gives the full variable domain: EPEVTQTPSHQVTQMGQEVILRCVPISNHLYFYWYRQILGQKVEFLVSFYNNEISEKSEIFDDQFSVERPDGSNFTLKIRSTKLEDSAMYFCASSARGPYNEQFFGPGTRLTVL.

This clonotype has at least ten counts. This sequence joins TRBV29-1 and TRBJ1-1; tentatively, D is TRBD1 (5 bases). Germline lookup yields CDR1 SQVTM and CDR2 ANQGSEA. V lost 7 bases and J lost 2, with 14 bases in between. The CDR3 spans 13 residues. The CDR3 coding sequence is TGCAGCGGGTCTTGGGGGATTAACACTGAAGCTTTCTTT. Its protein is CSGSWGINTEAFF.

The chain carries TRBV5-1 and TRBJ2-7, with 7 positions matching TRBD2. Germline CDR1 reads SGHRS; CDR2 reads YFSETQ. V gave up 1 base and J gave up 2 bases; unmatched junction bases: 0. The CDR3 contains 13 residues. CDR3 loop: CASSLSGTYEQYF. Written as DNA, the CDR3 is TGCGCCAGCAGCTTGAGCGGGACCTACGAGCAGTACTTC.

The chain recombines TRBV20-1 with TRBJ2-5, with TRBD2 as a possible D gene (6 bases). There are 14 residues in the CDR3. The V gene lost 5 bases and the J gene lost 5 bases, with 18 bases spanning the gap. Germline V gives CDR1 DFQATT, CDR2 SNEGSKA (reference sequence). CDR3 sequence reads: CSAARREEDETQYF. In DNA form, the CDR3 reads TGCAGTGCTGCTAGGCGGGAAGAGGATGAGACCCAGTACTTC.

This clonotype showed up many times. This rearrangement joins TRBV5-8 to TRBJ1-1; 9 positions match TRBD1. The CDR3 contains 16 residues. From germline, CDR1 is SGHTS and CDR2 YDEGEE. V was pared by 5 bases and J by 6 bases, with 14 bases of the junction left unmatched. CDR3 loop: CASRRGQGYMVAEAFF. The CDR3 coding sequence is TGTGCCAGCAGGAGGGGACAGGGATATATGGTCGCTGAAGCTTTCTTT.

In this sample, this clonotype turned up many times. The gene calls are TRBV19 and TRBJ2-1; 9 bases align to TRBD2. The CDR3 sequence is 13 residues long. CDR1 and CDR2 (germline): LNHDA, SQIVND (reference sequence). Trimming took 6 bases from V and 10 from J; bases not matched to a gene: 7. The CDR3 DNA follows: TGTGCCAGTAGGCTAGCGGGAAAGGGGGAGCAGTTCTTC. Translated, it gives CASRLAGKGEQFF. Full variable domain (missing parts from reference TRBV19 and TRBJ2-1): DGGITQSPKYLFRKEGQNVTLSCEQNLNHDAMYWYRQDPGQGLRLIYYSQIVNDFQKGDIAEGYSVSREKKESFPLTVTSAQKNPTAFYLCASRLAGKGEQFFGPGTRLTVL.

At least ten counts were recorded for this clonotype. The chain links TRBV20-1 to TRBJ1-2, with 9 bases that match TRBD1. Germline loops: CDR1 DFQATT, CDR2 SNEGSKA (reference sequence). V dropped 3 bases and J dropped 5; count of bases not matched to a gene: 4. The CDR3 covers 13 residues. CDR3 nucleotide sequence: TGCAGTGCTAGCGACAGGGGGAAGTATGGCTACACCTTC. Its translation: CSASDRGKYGYTF.

This clonotype has a count of ten or more. This sequence joins TRBV20-1 and TRBJ2-1; TRBD1 matches at 9 bases. Germline CDR1 reads DFQATT; CDR2 reads SNEGSKA (reference sequence). J gave up 5 bases and V 4 bases, and 9 bases lay outside the gene matches. The CDR3 consists of 15 residues. The CDR3 here is CSATPGQGTHNEQFF. The CDR3 DNA reads as TGCAGTGCTACCCCGGGACAGGGTACACACAATGAGCAGTTCTTC.

In this sample, this clonotype turned up many times. The chain recombines TRBV7-9 with TRBJ1-2, with D unclear. Germline V gives CDR1 SEHNR, CDR2 FQNEAQ (reference sequence). The CDR3 contains 11 residues. V lost 2 bases and J lost 8, with 6 bases in between. The CDR3 is CASSLNKGYTF. The CDR3 DNA is TGTGCCAGCAGCTTAAACAAGGGCTACACCTTC.

This clonotype was detected ten times or more. The chain is built from TRBV7-2 and TRBJ2-3; 7 bases are a match to TRBD2. CDR3 length: 14 residues. J gave up 4 bases and V 1 base, and 2 bases lay outside the gene matches. Germline V gene sequence: CDR1 SGHTA, CDR2 FQGNSA. The CDR3 region is CASSLGGGPDTQYF. CDR3 nucleotide sequence: TGTGCCAGCAGCTTAGGGGGGGGACCAGATACGCAGTATTTT.